This T cell receptor (beta chain) was found in a study of T-cell reconstitution after alpha-beta-depleted transplantation in children (dated by TCRdb to 2015 to 2016). For context, the study as a whole: T-cell immune reconstitution after TCRalphabeta/CD19-depleted allogeneic hematopoietic cell transplantation in children was quantitatively tracked in the study by means of TCR repertoire profiling.

This clonotype was recorded many times. It lacks a known antigen. Per-base qualities were not stored, and no clone one base away is much larger. The CDR3 spans 14 residues, from the cysteine through the phenylalanine. The retained sequence is limited to the CDR3, 42 bases, with the frame set at the first base. Cut back by 5 bases and 3 bases, the V and J ends lie 12 bases apart. Per the germline V gene (reference sequence), SEHNR is the CDR1 and FQNEAQ is the CDR2. Library creation used PCR. Sequencer: Illumina HiSeq 2500. To normalize quantification of the TCRbeta repertoire, the TCR libraries were built with molecular barcoding that relied on unique molecular identifiers. The public reads were reanalyzed by TCRdb: fastp trimming at Q25, MiXCR alignment, in-frame beta chains only. Identical CDR3 protein sequences are pooled into one entry, listed with their most common genes and DNA. Across this sample there are around 340,000 distinct CDR3 sequences, with 13% seen only once. The top ten clonotypes cover over 3.5% of the sample.

The sequenced sample was PBMCs, obtained from the stem cell graft. Recombination connected TRBV7-9 to TRBJ2-3; too little of a D gene remains to name it. This TCR derives from a human donor who donated a stem cell graft to a child with Fanconi anemia. The CDR3 reads CASSTALPTDTQYF. The DNA reads TGTGCCAGCAGCACCGCATTGCCGACAGATACGCAGTATTTT.